The 12 T cell receptor beta chains below all came from one sample that was sequenced in a study of regulatory T cells in long-lasting Graves disease. Time point of the sample: newly diagnosed GD, antithyroid drugs for less than 3 months. Preparation of the TCR library used RNA extracted from PBMCs. Arm-PCR of CDR3 regions with iRepertoire HTBI primers generated TCR beta libraries. TCRdb re-called the multiplex PCR reads with MiXCR, one entry per CDR3 protein. The sample yields hundreds of thousands of distinct CDR3 sequences, around 17% seen once. This sample was also put to use in a study of T cells in Graves' hyperthyroidism and ophthalmopathy.

Source: peripheral blood mononuclear cells (PBMCs), taken at new diagnosis, from a patient treated with antithyroid drugs. Every receptor here comes from a woman in her thirties with Graves disease.

The sample holds many counts of this clonotype. The chain uses TRBV7-6 and TRBJ1-1; 7 bases line up with TRBD1. Per germline, CDR1 SGHVS and CDR2 FNYEAQ. The CDR3 length is 13 residues. After removal of 0 bases from V and 7 bases from J, the junction contained 2 bases not matched to a gene. Written as DNA, the CDR3 is TGTGCCAGCAGCTTAGCAGGGGGCCGTGAAGCTTTCTTT. The encoded protein is CASSLAGGREAFF.

As to this clonotype: This sequence may be a read error, since a much larger clone differs from it by one base. The rearrangement links TRBV20-1 to TRBJ2-7; tentative D call: TRBD2 (6 bases). CDR3 length equals 14 residues. V was cut by 3 bases and J by 2 bases, with 14 bases left in between. Germline V gives CDR1 DFQATT, CDR2 SNEGSKA (reference sequence). CDR3 bases: TGCAGTGCTAGGTTCTTCGGGGGTCCCTACGAGCAGTACTTC. This translates into CSARFFGGPYEQYF.

This clonotype was observed at least ten times. The CDR3 DNA reads TGTGCCAGCAGCTTAATGGGGGTCCGGGAGACCCAGTACTTC. This encodes CASSLMGVRETQYF. The rearrangement joins TRBV7-9 to TRBJ2-5; D tentatively reads TRBD1 or TRBD2 (5 bases each). Per the germline V gene, CDR1 is SEHNR and CDR2 is FQNEAQ (reference sequence). V was clipped by 2 bases and J by 5 bases, with 12 bases between them. The CDR3 is 14 residues long.

In this sample, this clonotype turned up many times. The chain employs TRBV28 and TRBJ2-1; 11 bases are a match to TRBD2. The trim removed 4 bases at V and 7 bases at J, leaving 18 bases unmatched. The CDR3 has 19 residues. CDR1 is MDHEN, CDR2 SYDVKM, per germline. This CDR3 is CASSYPFFALAGGKNEQFF. The CDR3 DNA reads as TGTGCCAGCAGTTATCCCTTCTTTGCGCTAGCGGGAGGTAAGAATGAGCAGTTCTTC. The full variable domain, with the rest looked up from reference TRBV28 and TRBJ2-1, is DVKVTQSSRYLVKRTGEKVFLECVQDMDHENMFWYRQDPGLGLRLIYFSYDVKMKEKGDIPEGYSVSREKKERFSLILESASTNQTSMYLCASSYPFFALAGGKNEQFFGPGTRLTVL.

This clonotype was observed many times. This chain's CDR3 is CASSDRRRPIDQPQHF. The CDR3 DNA reads as TGTGCCAGCAGTGACCGGAGGAGACCAATAGATCAGCCCCAGCATTTT. V usage is TRBV2 and J usage is TRBJ1-5; D ambiguous. This CDR3 comprises 16 residues. Trimming removed 3 bases at V and 5 bases at J, with 17 bases between. Germline lookup yields CDR1 SNHLY and CDR2 FYNNEI.

V and J are TRBV27 and TRBJ2-5, with a tentative D call TRBD2 (7 bases). Trimming removed 5 bases from V and 5 bases from J, with 15 bases in between. The germline V gene has CDR1 MNHEY and CDR2 SMNVEV (reference sequence). This CDR3 has 14 amino acids. CDR3 nucleotides: TGTGCCAGCAGTGTGGGGGGGGCTCGGGAGACCCAGTACTTC. It specifies CASSVGGARETQYF.

This clonotype was seen just once. The chain is built from TRBV9 and TRBJ1-3, with D hard to call. Trimming cost V 3 bases and J 1 base, with 5 bases left between them. Per the germline V gene, CDR1 is SGDLS and CDR2 is YYNGEE. The CDR3 is made up of 13 amino acids. The CDR3 here is CASSGKSGNTIYF. The CDR3 DNA reads as TGTGCCAGCAGCGGAAAATCTGGAAACACCATATATTTT.

This clonotype was observed at least ten times. Here the CDR3 DNA reads TGCAGTGCGGGGACTAGCGGGGAGGGGGAGACCCAGTACTTC. Residues: CSAGTSGEGETQYF. The rearrangement uses TRBV20-1 and TRBJ2-5; 13 positions agree with TRBD2. The CDR3 is made up of 14 amino acids. In germline, CDR1 is DFQATT, CDR2 SNEGSKA (reference sequence). V shed 6 bases, J shed 5 bases, and the junction held 6 bases outside the gene matches.

There are a few counts of this clonotype. The chain is built from TRBV27 and TRBJ2-6; D is unresolved. Germline V gene data show CDR1 as MNHEY and CDR2 as SMNVEV (reference sequence). The CDR3 runs 19 residues. V lost 6 bases, J lost 2 bases, and 23 bases lay in between. The CDR3 DNA is TGTGCCAGCAGCCCTACCCTGTGGGATGTCGTCCCTGGGGCCAACGTCCTGACTTTC. Protein product: CASSPTLWDVVPGANVLTF. The variable domain in full, completed from reference TRBV27 and TRBJ2-6, reads EAQVTQNPRYLITVTGKKLTVTCSQNMNHEYMSWYRQDPGLGLRQIYYSMNVEVTDKGDVPEGYKVSRKEKRNFPLILESPSPNQTSLYFCASSPTLWDVVPGANVLTFGAGSRLTVL.

This clonotype was detected many times. The chain has TRBV7-8 and TRBJ1-1; 12 nucleotides match TRBD1. The junction had 5 bases not matched to a gene; V was cut back by 5 bases and J by 10 bases. The CDR3 contains 13 residues. In germline, CDR1 is SGHVS, CDR2 FQNEAQ. CDR3: CASSPGTGGSAFF. CDR3 DNA: TGTGCCAGCAGCCCCGGGACAGGGGGCTCAGCTTTCTTT.

The V and J genes are TRBV30 and TRBJ2-1; 11 nucleotides match TRBD2. The CDR3 has 15 residues. J was trimmed by 5 bases and V by 7 bases; bases with no gene match: 10. Germline V lookup: CDR1 GTSNPN, CDR2 SVGIG (reference sequence). This CDR3 reads CASSRLAGRHNEQFF. As DNA, the CDR3 is TGTGCCTCTTCCAGACTAGCGGGACGACACAATGAGCAGTTCTTC.

This sequence joins TRBV2 and TRBJ2-7, with D hard to call. This CDR3 spans 12 amino acids. Germline CDR1 reads SNHLY; CDR2 reads FYNNEI. V lost 1 base and J 7 bases, leaving 8 bases between the germline ends. CDR3 loop: CASSEGLFEQYF. The CDR3 bases are TGTGCCAGCAGTGAAGGGTTATTTGAGCAGTACTTC.